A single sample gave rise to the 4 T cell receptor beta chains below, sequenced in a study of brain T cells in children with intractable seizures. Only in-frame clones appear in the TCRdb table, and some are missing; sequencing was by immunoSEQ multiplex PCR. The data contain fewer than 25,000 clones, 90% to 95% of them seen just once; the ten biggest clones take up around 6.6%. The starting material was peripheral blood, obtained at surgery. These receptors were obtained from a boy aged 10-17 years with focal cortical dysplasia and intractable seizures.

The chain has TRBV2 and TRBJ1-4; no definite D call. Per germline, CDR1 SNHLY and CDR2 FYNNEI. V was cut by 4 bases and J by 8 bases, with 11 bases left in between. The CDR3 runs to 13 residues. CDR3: CASSGGLGEKLFF. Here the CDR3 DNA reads TGTGCCAGCAGTGGGGGTTTGGGCGAAAAACTGTTTTTT.

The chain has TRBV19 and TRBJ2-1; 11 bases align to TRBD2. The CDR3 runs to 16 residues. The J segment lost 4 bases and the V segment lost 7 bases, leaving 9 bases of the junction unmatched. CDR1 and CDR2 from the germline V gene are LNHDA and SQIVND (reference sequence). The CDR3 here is CASTNPSGGPYNEQFF. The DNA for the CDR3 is TGTGCCAGTACCAATCCTAGCGGGGGGCCTTACAATGAGCAGTTCTTC.

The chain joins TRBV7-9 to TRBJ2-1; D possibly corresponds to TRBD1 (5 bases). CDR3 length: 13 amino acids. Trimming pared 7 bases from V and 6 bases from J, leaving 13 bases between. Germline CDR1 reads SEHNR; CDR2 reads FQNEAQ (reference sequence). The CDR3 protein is CASNSRVRNEQFF. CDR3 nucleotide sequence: TGTGCCAGCAACTCCAGGGTTCGCAATGAGCAGTTCTTC.

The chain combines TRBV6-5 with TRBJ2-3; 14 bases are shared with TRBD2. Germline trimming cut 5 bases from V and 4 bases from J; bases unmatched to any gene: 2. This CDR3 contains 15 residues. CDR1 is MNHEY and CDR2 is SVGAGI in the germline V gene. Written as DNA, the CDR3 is TGTGCCAGCAGTCGGACTAGCGGGGGGCCAGATACGCAGTATTTT. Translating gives CASSRTSGGPDTQYF.